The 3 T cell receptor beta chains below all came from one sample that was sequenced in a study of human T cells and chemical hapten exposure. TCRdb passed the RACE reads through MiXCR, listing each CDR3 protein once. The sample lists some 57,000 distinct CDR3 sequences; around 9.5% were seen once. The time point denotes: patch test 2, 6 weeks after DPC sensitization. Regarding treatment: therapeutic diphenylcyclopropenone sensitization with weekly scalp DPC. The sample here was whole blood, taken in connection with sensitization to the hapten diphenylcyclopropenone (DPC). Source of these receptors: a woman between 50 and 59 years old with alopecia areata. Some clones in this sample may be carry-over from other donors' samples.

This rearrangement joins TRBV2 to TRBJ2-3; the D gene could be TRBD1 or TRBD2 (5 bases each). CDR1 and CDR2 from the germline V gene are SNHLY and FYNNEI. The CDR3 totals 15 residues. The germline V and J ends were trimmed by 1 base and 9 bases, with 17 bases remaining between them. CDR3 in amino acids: CASSEEGTPLSTQYF. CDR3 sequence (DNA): TGTGCCAGCAGTGAAGAGGGGACCCCTCTATCCACGCAGTATTTT.

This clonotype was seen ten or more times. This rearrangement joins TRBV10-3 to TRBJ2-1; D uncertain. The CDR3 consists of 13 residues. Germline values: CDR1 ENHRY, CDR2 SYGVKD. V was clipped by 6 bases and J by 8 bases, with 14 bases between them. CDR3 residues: CAIRIREDDEQFF. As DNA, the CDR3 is TGTGCCATCAGGATACGCGAGGACGATGAGCAGTTCTTC.

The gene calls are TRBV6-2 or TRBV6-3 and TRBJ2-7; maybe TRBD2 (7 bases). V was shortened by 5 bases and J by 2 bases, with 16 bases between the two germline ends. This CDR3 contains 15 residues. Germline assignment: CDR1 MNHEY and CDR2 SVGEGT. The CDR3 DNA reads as TGTGCCAGCAGTGCGGGGGCACAGGGAACCTACGAGCAGTACTTC. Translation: CASSAGAQGTYEQYF.